Listed here are 11 T cell receptor beta chains from one sample, sequenced in a study of blood T cell repertoires in COVID-19. Profiled with immunoSEQ multiplex PCR; TCRdb holds only in-frame clones, not every one. The top ten clones hold about 2.2% of a sample with hundreds of thousands of clones, 86% of them seen once. The sequenced material came from peripheral blood. These receptors were collected from a woman between 25 and 40 years old who had recovered from COVID-19.

This clone was seen once. The chain links TRBV5-1 to TRBJ2-7, with 7 bases lining up with TRBD2. V trimming: 4 bases; J trimming: 1 base; junction bases outside the gene matches: 14. Germline V lookup: CDR1 SGHRS, CDR2 YFSETQ. The CDR3 loop spans 17 amino acids. This chain's CDR3 is CASSAGGPGLRSYEQYF. The CDR3 nucleotides are TGCGCCAGCAGCGCCGGTGGTCCGGGACTAAGATCCTACGAGCAGTACTTC.

This clone was detected only a few times. V gene TRBV18 combines with J gene TRBJ1-3; D call uncertain. V gave up 6 bases and J gave up 0 bases, with 18 bases separating them. Per germline, CDR1 KGHSH and CDR2 LQKENI. This CDR3 has 17 residues. The CDR3 DNA sequence: TGTGCCAGCTCCCCCCAGGATTTTCAGAGCTCTGGAAACACCATATATTTT. Its translation is CASSPQDFQSSGNTIYF.

This chain connects TRBV13 to TRBJ2-7; no clear D. Trimming stripped 1 base from V and 3 bases from J, with 7 bases between. Germline CDR1 is PRHDT and CDR2 is FYEKMQ (reference sequence). The CDR3 is 13 residues long. The DNA of the CDR3 is TGTGCCAGCAGCTTAGAGCGCGGCTACGAGCAGTACTTC. Its translation: CASSLERGYEQYF.

The chain couples TRBV10-3 to TRBJ1-2; D is undetermined. Trimming removed 6 bases from V and 7 bases from J, with 15 bases in between. Germline V gene data show CDR1 as ENHRY and CDR2 as SYGVKD. CDR3 size: 13 residues. CDR3 residues: CAIRSLIIRGYTF. In nucleotides, the CDR3 is TGTGCCATCAGGAGCTTAATCATTCGTGGCTACACCTTC.

V and J are TRBV12-3 or TRBV12-4 and TRBJ1-2; D gene ambiguous. Trimming shortened V by 6 bases and J by 8 bases, and 16 bases separated the two germline ends. The CDR3 is made up of 13 amino acids. CDR3 residues: CASRLKTISGYTF. The CDR3 DNA follows: TGTGCCAGCAGGTTAAAGACAATCTCCGGCTACACCTTC.

The chain uses TRBV28 and TRBJ2-1; TRBD1 might be the D (5 bases). The germline V gene encodes CDR1 MDHEN and CDR2 SYDVKM. CDR3 size: 14 residues. V shed 3 bases and J shed 10 bases, with 16 bases lying between them. Here the CDR3 reads CASSLTLGQEEQFF. The DNA for the CDR3 is TGTGCCAGCAGTTTGACCTTGGGGCAGGAGGAGCAGTTCTTC.

The chain has TRBV5-6 and TRBJ2-1; no firm D call. The V and J ends lost 0 bases and 5 bases respectively, with 3 bases between them. This CDR3 has 12 amino acids. Germline V CDR1 and CDR2: SGHDT, YYEEEE. The CDR3 protein is CASSLANNEQFF. CDR3 DNA sequence: TGTGCCAGCAGCTTGGCTAACAATGAGCAGTTCTTC.

This clone appeared once. The genes are TRBV30 and TRBJ2-7, with D unclear. V lost 0 bases, J lost 5 bases, and 5 bases lay in between. There are 11 residues in the CDR3. The germline V gene encodes CDR1 GTSNPN and CDR2 SVGIG (reference sequence). The CDR3 loop is CAWSVLHEQYF. The CDR3 DNA sequence: TGTGCCTGGAGTGTACTTCACGAGCAGTACTTC.

The chain has TRBV9 and TRBJ2-7; no firm D call. CDR3 length: 15 amino acids. Trimming shortened V by 0 bases and J by 0 bases, and 10 bases separated the two germline ends. Germline CDR1 SGDLS, CDR2 YYNGEE. Here the CDR3 DNA reads TGTGCCAGCAGCGTAGGCCCGGTAAGCTCCTACGAGCAGTACTTC. Translation gives CASSVGPVSSYEQYF.

This clone was observed once. The chain joins TRBV19 to TRBJ2-3; D possibly corresponds to TRBD1 (6 bases). Deletions cut 4 bases from V and 6 bases from J, with 8 bases between. From germline, CDR1 is LNHDA and CDR2 SQIVND (reference sequence). This CDR3 spans 12 amino acids. In DNA form, the CDR3 reads TGTGCCAGTAGTACAGGGGTTGATACGCAGTATTTT. It translates to CASSTGVDTQYF.

This rearrangement joins TRBV5-8 to TRBJ1-1; 7 nucleotides agree with TRBD1. The CDR3 has 15 residues. The V gene's germline CDR1 is SGHTS and CDR2 YDEGEE. Losses at the gene ends were 1 base for V and 1 base for J; bases not matched to a gene: 4. CDR3 coding DNA: TGTGCCAGCAGCTTGAGTGACAGGGAGAACACTGAAGCTTTCTTT. The encoded protein is CASSLSDRENTEAFF.